This T cell receptor (beta chain) was found in a study of T cells in Graves' hyperthyroidism and ophthalmopathy. Overall study findings and caveats: Ophthalmopathy was predicted by the model a median of roughly 6.6 months ahead of onset.

RNA transcripts gave rise to amplified TCR beta CDR3 regions. Carried out on the TCR CDR3, a first-round RT-PCR used the HTBI primer set. Using its own MiXCR run on the multiplex PCR reads, TCRdb lists one record per CDR3 protein. Among 730,000 or so distinct CDR3 sequences listed, over 15% were seen once. This clonotype came up many times. Its matching antigen is unknown. Uncontrolled infection, other autoimmune disease, pregnancy or lactation excluded patients. The blood sample predates any ophthalmopathy symptoms, coming from first hyperthyroidism diagnosis. V lost 4 bases and J lost 0; bases outside the gene matches: 6. The CDR3 extends over 16 amino acids. Germline V gene data show CDR1 as SGHTA and CDR2 as FQGTGA.

This chain links TRBV7-3 with TRBJ2-3, with TRBD2 identical over 8 bases. Input material: blood. The receptor's source is a woman aged 50 to 60 with Graves' hyperthyroidism that later progressed to Graves' ophthalmopathy. The DNA for the CDR3 is TGTGCCAGCAGCTACGACGGGAGGGGGAGCACAGATACGCAGTATTTT. This encodes CASSYDGRGSTDTQYF.